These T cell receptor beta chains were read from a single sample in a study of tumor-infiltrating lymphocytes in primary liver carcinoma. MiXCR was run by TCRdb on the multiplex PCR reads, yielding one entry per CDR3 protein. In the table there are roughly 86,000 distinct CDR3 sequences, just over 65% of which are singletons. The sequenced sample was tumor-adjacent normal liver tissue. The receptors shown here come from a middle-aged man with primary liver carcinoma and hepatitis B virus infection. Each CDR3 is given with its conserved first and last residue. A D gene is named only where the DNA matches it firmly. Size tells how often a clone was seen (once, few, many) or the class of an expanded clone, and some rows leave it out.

TGTGCTAGCAGCCTCGGCGGGACTCTATCCCACGAGCAGTACTTC,CASSLGGTLSHEQYF,.,TRBV11-2,.,TRBJ2-7
TGTGCCAGTAGTGGGCTAGCGGCCAGTAATGAGCAGTTCTTC,CASSGLAASNEQFF,.,TRBV19,TRBD2,TRBJ2-1
TGTGCCAGCAGGGGCGGCACAGATACTCAGTATTTT,CASRGGTDTQYF,.,TRBV12-3/TRBV12-4,.,TRBJ2-3
TGCGCCAGTAGCTTTTCGGAATTTGGTGAAGCTTTCTTT,CASSFSEFGEAFF,.,TRBV11-2,.,TRBJ1-1
TGCGCCAGCACCGGGACAGAGAATTCACCCCCCCACTTT,CASTGTENSPPHF,.,TRBV5-1,TRBD1,TRBJ1-6
TGTGCCAGCAGGACCTCACTAGCGGGACCCAACAATGAGCAGTTCTTC,CASRTSLAGPNNEQFF,many,TRBV6-5,TRBD2,TRBJ2-1
TGTGCCAGCGGGGCGGGACTGACCCAAGCGACCCAGTACTTC,CASGAGLTQATQYF,once,TRBV7-8,.,TRBJ2-5
TGCGCCAGCAGCCAAGATGAGGCCGGGGGGTTCACCGGGGAGCTGTTTTTT,CASSQDEAGGFTGELFF,many,TRBV4-1,TRBD2,TRBJ2-2
TGTGCCACCCGCACGGGGAGGAATGAGCAGTTCTTC,CATRTGRNEQFF,many,TRBV10-3,.,TRBJ2-1
TGTACCAGCAGTTTTCTAGGGGTACAGAACACCGGGGAGCTGTTTTTT,CTSSFLGVQNTGELFF,.,TRBV11-2,.,TRBJ2-2
TGTGCCAGCAGTTACTGGAGTACGGGGACATACTCCTACGAGCAGTACTTC,CASSYWSTGTYSYEQYF,once,TRBV6-2/TRBV6-3,.,TRBJ2-7
TGCAGCGTTGATGGTCGGGCTAGCGGTTACAATGAGAAGTTCTTC,CSVDGRASGYNEKFF,.,TRBV29-1,TRBD2,TRBJ2-1
TGTGCCAGTAATACGGGACAGTCCTATGGCTACACCTTC,CASNTGQSYGYTF,.,TRBV19,TRBD1,TRBJ1-2
TGTGCCAGCAGCTTAGAGGCAGATGGCGGCTACGAGCAGTACTTC,CASSLEADGGYEQYF,.,TRBV11-3,.,TRBJ2-7
TGTGCCACCAGCAACTGGACAGGGGGTGAAGAGACCCAGTACTTC,CATSNWTGGEETQYF,.,TRBV15,TRBD1,TRBJ2-5
TGTGCTAGCAACTCCGGGCTCGGGGAGACCCAGTACTTC,CASNSGLGETQYF,.,TRBV13,.,TRBJ2-5
TGTGCCAGCAGCCTAGAAGGGAGGAGCAACAGTGAGCAGTTCTTC,CASSLEGRSNSEQFF,.,TRBV11-2,.,TRBJ2-1
TGTGCCAGCAGCTTAGCTGCAGGAGTTGTCGATGAGCAGTTCTTC,CASSLAAGVVDEQFF,.,TRBV11-2,.,TRBJ2-1
TGTGCCAGCACTCATGGGTGGCTAGATACTGAAGCTTTCTTT,CASTHGWLDTEAFF,.,TRBV6-5,.,TRBJ1-1
TGTGCTAGGAGCTTCGGAGTTCCTCGAATCGAGCGGTACTTC,CARSFGVPRIERYF,.,TRBV11-2,.,TRBJ2-7
TGTGCCAGCAGCTCTACGGGCCTCGACGGGGATACGCAGTATTTT,CASSSTGLDGDTQYF,many,TRBV13,.,TRBJ2-3
TGTGCCAGCAGCTTAGCGCGAGAGGCAAGGTACAGGCAGTACTTC,CASSLAREARYRQYF,.,TRBV11-2,.,TRBJ2-7